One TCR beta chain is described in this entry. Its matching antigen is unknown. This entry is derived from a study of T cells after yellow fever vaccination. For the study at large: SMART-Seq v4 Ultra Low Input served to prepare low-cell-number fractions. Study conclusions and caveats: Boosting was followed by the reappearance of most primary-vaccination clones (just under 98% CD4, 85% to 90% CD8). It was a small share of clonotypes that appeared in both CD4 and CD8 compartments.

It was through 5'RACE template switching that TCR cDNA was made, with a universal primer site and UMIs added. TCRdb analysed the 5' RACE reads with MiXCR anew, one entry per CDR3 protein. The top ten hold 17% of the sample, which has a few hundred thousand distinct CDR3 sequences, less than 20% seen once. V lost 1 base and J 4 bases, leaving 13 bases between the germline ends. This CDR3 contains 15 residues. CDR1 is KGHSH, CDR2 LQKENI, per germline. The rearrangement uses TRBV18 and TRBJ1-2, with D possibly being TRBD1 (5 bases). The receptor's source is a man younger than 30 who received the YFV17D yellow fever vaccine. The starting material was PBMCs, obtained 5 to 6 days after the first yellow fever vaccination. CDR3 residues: CASSPRAGTPYGYTF. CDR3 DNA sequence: TGTGCCAGCTCACCACGGGCAGGGACCCCCTATGGCTACACCTTC.